A selection of T cell receptor beta chains follows, all from one sample in a study of cytotoxic CD8 clonotypes in ibrutinib-treated CLL. Method: immunoSEQ multiplex PCR; TCRdb's copy keeps in-frame clones and lacks some. The sample lists some 200,000 clones, more than 75% occurring once. The sequenced sample was PBMCs, obtained after 12 months of ibrutinib treatment. These receptors were obtained from a human donor with chronic lymphocytic leukemia. Both conserved end residues are part of each CDR3. A D gene is named only where the DNA matches it firmly. Clone size is stated in some rows and not others, as once, few, many or a class when expanded.

len	j_gene	abundance	d_gene	v_gene	CDR3aa	CDR3nt
13	TRBJ1-2	-	TRBD1	TRBV9	CASSEGTGNGYTF	TGTGCCAGCAGCGAGGGGACAGGGAACGGCTACACCTTC
14	TRBJ2-7	once	-	TRBV6-1	CASSGPGTKYEQYF	TGTGCCAGCAGCGGGCCTGGGACAAAATACGAGCAGTACTTC
12	TRBJ2-5	few	-	TRBV5-1	CASSNVQETQYF	TGCGCCAGCAGTAACGTCCAAGAGACCCAGTACTTC
14	TRBJ1-1	-	-	TRBV5-1	CASSLGAGGTEAFF	TGCGCCAGCAGCTTGGGGGCGGGCGGCACTGAAGCTTTCTTT
15	TRBJ2-1	-	-	TRBV6-4	CASSDLASEGNEQFF	TGTGCCAGCAGTGACCTGGCTAGCGAGGGGAATGAGCAGTTCTTC
13	TRBJ2-3	-	-	TRBV11-2	CASSLAGEDVQYF	TGTGCCAGCAGCTTGGCCGGGGAGGACGTGCAGTATTTT
14	TRBJ2-3	-	-	TRBV11-3	CASSLGGSEDTQYF	TGTGCCAGCAGCTTAGGGGGGTCCGAAGATACGCAGTATTTT
18	TRBJ1-4	-	-	TRBV9	CASSASRPRRGGAEKLFF	TGTGCCAGCAGCGCATCCCGACCACGTCGGGGTGGTGCTGAAAAACTGTTTTTT
14	TRBJ2-1	once	-	TRBV4-2	CASSQERILNEQFF	TGTGCCAGCAGCCAAGAGCGGATCTTGAATGAGCAGTTCTTC
14	TRBJ2-3	once	-	TRBV6-1	CASSVSRNTDTQYF	TGTGCCAGCAGTGTTTCCCGGAACACAGATACGCAGTATTTT
13	TRBJ1-4	-	-	TRBV5-1	CASSPTGEEKLFF	TGCGCCAGCAGCCCGACCGGGGAGGAAAAACTGTTTTTT
12	TRBJ2-5	-	-	TRBV2	CASSYTEETQYF	TGTGCCAGCAGTTATACGGAAGAGACCCAGTACTTC
11	TRBJ2-5	-	-	TRBV20-1	CSARVRETQYF	TGCAGTGCTAGAGTGAGAGAGACCCAGTACTTC
14	TRBJ1-6	few	-	TRBV5-1	CASSVGHDNSPLHF	TGCGCCAGCAGCGTGGGACATGATAATTCACCCCTCCACTTT
14	TRBJ2-3	-	TRBD2	TRBV6-5	CASRTSGGTDTQYF	TGTGCCAGCAGGACAAGCGGGGGGACAGATACGCAGTATTTT
16	TRBJ2-1	few	TRBD1	TRBV4-1	CASSQKTGIVYNEQFF	TGCGCCAGCAGCCAGAAGACAGGGATAGTTTACAATGAGCAGTTCTTC
13	TRBJ2-7	-	-	TRBV6-1	CASSVERAYEQYF	TGTGCCAGCAGCGTCGAACGGGCCTACGAGCAGTACTTC
14	TRBJ2-7	-	TRBD2	TRBV28	CASSLRGGRYEQYF	TGTGCCAGCAGTTTACGGGGGGGCCGGTACGAGCAGTACTTC
17	TRBJ2-1	once	-	TRBV27	CASSLRDGRTRGNEQFF	TGTGCCAGCAGCCTAAGGGACGGGAGAACCCGGGGCAATGAGCAGTTCTTC
15	TRBJ1-1	-	TRBD1	TRBV7-2	CASSPRQGRVTEAFF	TGTGCCAGCAGCCCCAGACAGGGGAGGGTCACTGAAGCTTTCTTT
13	TRBJ2-5	once	-	TRBV6-5	CASRGSSRETQYF	TGTGCCAGCAGAGGCTCTAGCCGAGAGACCCAGTACTTC
14	TRBJ1-2	-	TRBD1	TRBV5-4	CASSHGGQNYGYTF	TGTGCCAGCAGCCATGGGGGACAGAACTATGGCTACACCTTC
15	TRBJ1-2	few	-	TRBV27	CASSLVPGLNYGYTF	TGTGCCAGCAGTTTGGTACCGGGCCTTAACTATGGCTACACCTTC
14	TRBJ2-1	-	-	TRBV25-1	CASTSDIRVGEQFF	TGTGCCAGCACCTCGGACATCCGCGTCGGTGAGCAGTTCTTC
16	TRBJ2-1	-	-	TRBV9	CASSPGRDGRYNEQFF	TGTGCCAGCAGCCCCGGTCGGGACGGACGTTACAATGAGCAGTTCTTC
11	TRBJ1-1	-	-	TRBV6-1	CASRVNTEAFF	TGTGCCAGCAGGGTGAACACTGAAGCTTTCTTT
15	TRBJ1-3	-	-	TRBV6-5	CASSPLGGAGNTIYF	TGTGCCAGCAGTCCACTGGGGGGTGCTGGAAACACCATATATTTT
13	TRBJ2-7	-	-	TRBV7-6	CASSLARDYEQYF	TGTGCCAGCAGCTTAGCCAGGGACTACGAGCAGTACTTC
13	TRBJ2-7	-	-	TRBV6-5	CASSGGPPYEQYF	TGTGCCAGCAGCGGAGGGCCCCCCTACGAGCAGTACTTC
13	TRBJ2-1	-	-	TRBV11-3	CASSLYPYNEQFF	TGTGCCAGCAGCTTATACCCTTACAATGAGCAGTTCTTC
11	TRBJ1-2	-	-	TRBV10-3	CAISEWGGYTF	TGTGCCATCAGTGAGTGGGGTGGCTACACCTTC
16	TRBJ1-1	-	-	TRBV28	CASRPGHGGGNTEAFF	TGTGCCAGCAGACCGGGACATGGGGGAGGGAACACTGAAGCTTTCTTT
14	TRBJ2-7	-	TRBD2	TRBV6-5	CASKETSGSPEQYF	TGTGCCAGCAAGGAAACTAGCGGGAGTCCCGAGCAGTACTTC
17	TRBJ1-4	-	-	TRBV19	CASSFVGGWAANEKLFF	TGTGCCAGTAGTTTCGTCGGGGGTTGGGCGGCTAATGAAAAACTGTTTTTT
14	TRBJ1-5	-	TRBD1	TRBV27	CASSKGTGNQPQHF	TGTGCCAGCAGTAAAGGGACAGGCAATCAGCCCCAGCATTTT
14	TRBJ2-1	-	-	TRBV10-1	CASSLRTAYNEQFF	TGCGCCAGCAGTCTGCGGACAGCTTACAATGAGCAGTTCTTC
13	TRBJ2-5	-	-	TRBV7-6	CASSLGYQETQYF	TGTGCCAGCAGCTTAGGGTACCAAGAGACCCAGTACTTC
18	TRBJ2-3	-	TRBD2	TRBV7-9	CASSSVHGTSGSTDTQYF	TGTGCCAGCAGCTCCGTCCACGGGACTAGCGGGAGCACAGATACGCAGTATTTT
16	TRBJ1-4	-	TRBD1	TRBV7-6	CASSKGQKATNEKLFF	TGTGCCAGCAGCAAGGGACAGAAAGCAACTAATGAAAAACTGTTTTTT
14	TRBJ2-3	-	-	TRBV5-4	CASSFPGSTDTQYF	TGTGCCAGCAGCTTCCCGGGGAGCACAGATACGCAGTATTTT
17	TRBJ1-1	few	TRBD1	TRBV2	CASSEPVLDRVGTEAFF	TGTGCCAGCAGTGAACCGGTCTTGGACAGGGTGGGGACTGAAGCTTTCTTT
16	TRBJ2-1	-	TRBD2	TRBV10-2	CASSLVGPSGDNEQFF	TGCGCCAGCAGCCTAGTCGGCCCTAGCGGGGACAATGAGCAGTTCTTC
13	TRBJ2-5	-	-	TRBV27	CASSSLPSETQYF	TGTGCCAGCAGTTCCCTCCCCTCAGAGACCCAGTACTTC
15	TRBJ2-7	-	-	TRBV11-2	CASSVYTGLGYEQYF	TGTGCCAGCAGCGTTTATACGGGCTTAGGCTACGAGCAGTACTTC
16	TRBJ2-5	few	TRBD2	TRBV4-1	CASSQGSASGEETQYF	TGCGCCAGCAGCCAAGGATCGGCTAGCGGAGAAGAGACCCAGTACTTC
14	TRBJ1-1	-	-	TRBV6-1	CASSERGRGPEAFF	TGTGCCAGCAGTGAACGGGGTCGGGGCCCTGAAGCTTTCTTT
17	TRBJ2-2	-	-	TRBV27	CASSLALARRGTGELFF	TGTGCCAGCAGTTTAGCACTAGCTCGAAGGGGGACCGGGGAGCTGTTTTTT
15	TRBJ2-1	-	TRBD2	TRBV7-8	CASSPEGSGTNEQFF	TGTGCCAGCAGCCCGGAAGGTAGCGGGACGAATGAGCAGTTCTTC
13	TRBJ2-7	-	TRBD2	TRBV29-1	CSVAGTTTYEQYF	TGCAGCGTTGCTGGGACTACCACCTACGAGCAGTACTTC
15	TRBJ1-4	-	-	TRBV11-2	CASSPGVTTNEKLFF	TGTGCCAGCAGTCCCGGAGTGACAACTAATGAAAAACTGTTTTTT
16	TRBJ1-2	-	-	TRBV5-6	CASSLGSGQANYGYTF	TGTGCCAGCAGCCTGGGGTCAGGGCAGGCTAACTATGGCTACACCTTC
14	TRBJ2-2	-	-	TRBV5-4	CASSLGLNTGELFF	TGTGCCAGCAGCTTGGGACTTAACACCGGGGAGCTGTTTTTT
13	TRBJ1-2	-	TRBD1	TRBV30	CAWQGAGYNGYTF	TGTGCCTGGCAGGGGGCCGGTTATAATGGCTACACCTTC
14	TRBJ1-1	-	TRBD1	TRBV2	CASSPTGGNTEAFF	TGTGCCAGCAGCCCCACAGGGGGGAACACTGAAGCTTTCTTT
14	TRBJ2-5	-	TRBD1	TRBV5-1	CASSPSQGTETQYF	TGCGCCAGCAGCCCCTCACAGGGGACGGAGACCCAGTACTTC